This TCR beta chain was found in a study of shared clonotypes between healthy human individuals. Sequenced by immunoSEQ multiplex PCR; TCRdb stores in-frame clones only, minus some. The sample lists 2 million to 2.5 million clones, roughly 93% occurring once. The CDR3 has 15 residues. The germline gives CDR1 SGHRS, CDR2 YFSETQ. The trim removed 3 bases at V and 4 bases at J, leaving 6 bases unmatched. The source material was naive CD4+ T cells from PBMCs. The subset was: CD45RA+ positively selected. The TCR originated in a man aged 18 to 30 in good health. Some clones in this sample may be carry-over from other donors' samples. The chain joins TRBV5-1 to TRBJ2-4; TRBD1 agrees at 8 bases. The CDR3 here is CASSSTQGAKNIQYF. CDR3 nucleotides: TGCGCCAGCAGCTCAACCCAGGGGGCAAAAAACATTCAGTACTTC.